This record covers a single T cell receptor (beta chain). These data originate in a study of blood T cell repertoires in COVID-19. Study as a whole: From the United States, Italy and Spain came samples of acute and convalescent COVID-19. The analysed material was cDNA or gDNA that came from T cells, B-cell-depleted T cells, or PBMCs.

Original analysis: Estimated nucleated cell counts came from reference gene primer amplification. The assay was immunoSEQ multiplex PCR, and TCRdb's table has in-frame clones only and misses some. V, J and clone size are taken as reported in that table, and D and trimming were inferred from the DNA itself. Of fewer than 120,000 clones listed, approximately 82% are singletons. The trim removed 3 bases at V and 3 bases at J, leaving 3 bases unmatched. The germline CDR1 and CDR2 sequences are SGHRS and YFSETQ. The CDR3 contains 13 residues. The source material was peripheral blood. The sequence was collected from a woman over 75 with acute or convalescent COVID-19. This chain uses TRBV5-1 with TRBJ2-7; 7 bases map to TRBD1. CDR3 sequence reads: CASSSTGDYEQYF. The CDR3 DNA reads TGCGCCAGCAGCTCTACAGGGGACTACGAGCAGTACTTC. The whole variable domain, remainder taken from reference TRBV5-1 and TRBJ2-7, is KAGVTQTPRYLIKTRGQQVTLSCSPISGHRSVSWYQQTPGQGLQFLFEYFSETQRNKGNFPGRFSGRQFSNSRSEMNVSTLELGDSALYLCASSSTGDYEQYFGPGTRLTVT.